Following are 18 T cell receptor beta chains from one sample sequenced in a study of tissue T cells after allogeneic stem cell transplantation. Assay: immunoSEQ multiplex PCR; the TCRdb copy retains only in-frame clones and omits some. This table has 700 or so clones, around four fifths appearing once. Material: mid-colon tissue, obtained at autopsy. The receptors shown here come from a female patient aged 18 to 49 with steroid-refractory graft-versus-host disease after an allogeneic stem cell transplant. Part of the T cell pool may stem from the graft donor.

This sequence joins TRBV13 and TRBJ1-1; maybe TRBD1 (5 bases). Germline V gene data show CDR1 as PRHDT and CDR2 as FYEKMQ (reference sequence). The CDR3 contains 15 residues. Trimming removed 2 bases at V and 0 bases at J, with 10 bases between. CDR3: CASSLIQGMNTEAFF. The CDR3 DNA is TGTGCCAGCAGCTTAATCCAGGGCATGAACACTGAAGCTTTCTTT.

The chain recombines TRBV6-4 with TRBJ2-2; no firm D call. This CDR3 contains 13 residues. V lost 2 bases and J lost 3, with 4 bases in between. Looked up from germline, CDR1 is MRHNA and CDR2 is SNTAGT. As DNA, the CDR3 is TGTGCCAGCAGTGACAGGGACACCGGGGAGCTGTTTTTT. Translation: CASSDRDTGELFF.

The V gene is TRBV5-1, the J gene TRBJ2-3; 9 bases align to TRBD2. The CDR3 extends over 15 amino acids. The germline V gene has CDR1 SGHRS and CDR2 YFSETQ. V shed 0 bases, J shed 1 base, and the junction held 0 bases outside the gene matches. The CDR3 protein is CASSLGLAGTDTQYF. Written as DNA, the CDR3 is TGCGCCAGCAGCTTGGGACTAGCGGGCACAGATACGCAGTATTTT. Together with reference TRBV5-1 and TRBJ2-3, the CDR3 gives the full variable domain: KAGVTQTPRYLIKTRGQQVTLSCSPISGHRSVSWYQQTPGQGLQFLFEYFSETQRNKGNFPGRFSGRQFSNSRSEMNVSTLELGDSALYLCASSLGLAGTDTQYFGPGTRLTVL.

The chain carries TRBV2 and TRBJ1-5; 7 positions agree with TRBD1. V shed 6 bases, J shed 1 base, and the junction held 3 bases outside the gene matches. In germline, CDR1 is SNHLY, CDR2 FYNNEI. This CDR3 region has 14 residues. The CDR3 DNA reads as TGTGCCAGCAGCTTACAGGGGAGCAATCAGCCCCAGCATTTT. It translates to CASSLQGSNQPQHF.

V gene TRBV21-1 combines with J gene TRBJ1-2. TRBV21-1 has pseudogene status. The CDR3 totals 14 residues. The CDR3 here is CASHAPTPRDGYTF. In nucleotides, the CDR3 is TGTGCCAGCCATGCTCCCACACCCAGAGATGGCTACACCTTC.

The rearrangement uses TRBV5-6 and TRBJ2-7, with D tentatively TRBD1 (6 bases). The germline CDR1 and CDR2 sequences are SGHDT and YYEEEE. The CDR3 has 14 residues. Trimming left V 1 base short and J 5 bases short, with 13 bases between. CDR3 protein: CASSLRQGLNEQYF. The DNA of the CDR3 is TGTGCCAGCAGCTTGCGGCAGGGGTTGAACGAGCAGTACTTC.

The J gene is TRBJ2-1, the V gene TRBV25-1; D gene unclear. V was pared by 1 base and J by 0 bases, with 7 bases between. This CDR3 contains 15 residues. CDR1 and CDR2 from the germline V gene are MGHDK and SYGVNS. The DNA of the CDR3 is TGTGCCAGCAGTGAATGGTCCGGCTCCTACAATGAGCAGTTCTTC. It codes for CASSEWSGSYNEQFF.

The rearrangement uses TRBV29-1 and TRBJ1-4, with 7 bases matching TRBD1. Germline V gene lookup returns CDR1 SQVTM and CDR2 ANQGSEA. With 8 bases clipped from V and 8 bases from J, the junction kept 11 bases outside the gene matches. The CDR3 runs to 13 residues. The CDR3 region is CSFRQGNSEKLFF. The CDR3 DNA follows: TGCAGCTTCCGACAGGGCAATAGCGAAAAACTGTTTTTT. The full variable domain, rest sourced from reference TRBV29-1 and TRBJ1-4, is SAVISQKPSRDICQRGTSLTIQCQVDSQVTMMFWYRQQPGQSLTLIATANQGSEATYESGFVIDKFPISRPNLTFSTLTVSNMSPEDSSIYLCSFRQGNSEKLFFGSGTQLSVL.

The V gene is TRBV2, the J gene TRBJ2-5; TRBD2 aligns across 9 bases. The germline gives CDR1 SNHLY, CDR2 FYNNEI. CDR3 length: 13 amino acids. Losses at the gene ends were 6 bases for V and 4 bases for J; bases not matched to a gene: 3. The DNA for the CDR3 is TGTGCCAGCAGGCGGGGGGGCCGAGAGACCCAGTACTTC. It encodes CASRRGGRETQYF.

This clone was detected once. V is TRBV7-9 and J is TRBJ2-3; 8 nucleotides align to TRBD1. The CDR3 is 16 amino acids. The J segment lost 4 bases and the V segment lost 0 bases, leaving 6 bases of the junction unmatched. Looked up from germline, CDR1 is SEHNR and CDR2 is FQNEAQ (reference sequence). In nucleotides, the CDR3 is TGTGCCAGCAGCTTAGCGGGGGCAGGGGGCGCAGATACGCAGTATTTT. This gives the protein CASSLAGAGGADTQYF.

The V call is TRBV15, the J call TRBJ2-7; D call uncertain. This CDR3 region has 17 residues. The V end lost 0 bases, the J end lost 0 bases, and 15 bases lay between the germline ends. Per germline, CDR1 LNHNV and CDR2 YYDKDF (reference sequence). CDR3 sequence (DNA): TGTGCCACCAGCAGAGATCTTTGGACCTTTTACTCCTACGAGCAGTACTTC. Translated: CATSRDLWTFYSYEQYF.

J is TRBJ2-3 and V is TRBV2, with D unclear. Germline V CDR1 and CDR2: SNHLY, FYNNEI. This CDR3 region has 16 residues. The germline V and J ends were trimmed by 0 bases and 0 bases, with 10 bases remaining between them. CDR3 DNA sequence: TGTGCCAGCAGTGAAGCTCCAGGACCGAGCACAGATACGCAGTATTTT. This gives the protein CASSEAPGPSTDTQYF.

V usage is TRBV2 and J usage is TRBJ2-7; D uncertain. The V end was cut by 6 bases, the J end by 7 bases, with 13 bases between. Germline-derived CDR1 and CDR2 are SNHLY and FYNNEI. The CDR3 is 12 residues long. CDR3 in DNA: TGTGCCAGCAGGGGTATTCTACGTGAGCAGTACTTC. This translates into CASRGILREQYF.

The chain employs TRBV6-5 and TRBJ2-1; 12 bases line up with TRBD2. J lost 5 bases, V lost 2 bases, and 4 bases had no gene match. CDR1 is MNHEY, CDR2 SVGAGI, per germline. This CDR3 is 16 amino acids long. The CDR3 is CASSYLRLAGDNEQFF. The CDR3 coding sequence is TGTGCCAGCAGTTACCTGCGACTAGCGGGGGACAATGAGCAGTTCTTC.

CDR3 protein: CASSLGVFDRAKMGYNEQFF. CDR3 coding DNA: TGTGCCAGCAGCTTAGGAGTATTCGACAGGGCGAAAATGGGCTACAATGAGCAGTTCTTC. The V and J genes are TRBV7-7 and TRBJ2-1; 7 bases are shared with TRBD1. This CDR3 contains 20 residues. Trimming took 1 base from V and 3 from J; bases not matched to a gene: 18. Germline V gene lookup returns CDR1 SSHAT and CDR2 FNYEAQ (reference sequence).

The chain is built from TRBV3-1 (or the pseudogene TRBV3-2) and TRBJ2-5; D unclear. Germline assignment: CDR1 LGHDT and CDR2 YNNKEL (reference sequence). The CDR3 consists of 16 residues. V was trimmed by 5 bases and J by 5 bases, leaving 21 bases between them. CDR3 protein: CASSGSIISFSETQYF. The CDR3 nucleotides read TGTGCCAGCAGCGGTTCGATTATTTCTTTCTCTGAGACCCAGTACTTC.

This sequence joins TRBV6-5 and TRBJ1-2; 9 bases are a match to TRBD1. V lost 2 bases, J lost 4 bases, and 5 bases stayed unmatched. The CDR3 sequence is 15 residues long. In germline, CDR1 is MNHEY, CDR2 SVGAGI. The CDR3 loop is CASSYGQGTIYGYTF. In nucleotides, the CDR3 is TGTGCCAGCAGTTACGGACAGGGGACGATCTATGGCTACACCTTC.

The rearrangement uses TRBV5-1 and TRBJ1-1, with no clear D. Germline lookup yields CDR1 SGHRS and CDR2 YFSETQ. V lost 3 bases and J 3 bases, leaving 21 bases between the germline ends. CDR3 length: 17 amino acids. The CDR3 nucleotides are TGCGCCAGCAGCTCCCGCCGAGGCGTGAAAAAGCACACTGAAGCTTTCTTT. Its protein product is CASSSRRGVKKHTEAFF.